These 13 T cell receptor beta chains were sequenced from one sample in a study of T cell responses to AZD1222 COVID-19 vaccine. Method: immunoSEQ multiplex PCR; TCRdb's copy keeps in-frame clones and lacks some. The sample has more than 110,000 clones, around 90% seen once. Here the sequenced sample was peripheral blood, taken on day 0 of AZD1222 vaccination. The receptors originated from an adult in good health.

V and J are TRBV11-1 and TRBJ2-5; D may be TRBD1 or TRBD2 (5 bases each). Between the trimmed V and J ends, which lost 5 bases and 5 bases, there was a span of 18 bases. The CDR3 extends over 15 amino acids. Germline CDR1 and CDR2: SGHAT and FQDESV (reference sequence). DNA for the CDR3: TGTGCCAGCAGCCACCTGGGACCCGGCGTGGAGACCCAGTACTTC. Translated: CASSHLGPGVETQYF.

This chain uses TRBV19 with TRBJ1-2; no definite D call. The CDR3 sequence is 15 residues long. Trimming removed 5 bases from V and 5 bases from J, with 18 bases in between. Germline V gene sequence: CDR1 LNHDA, CDR2 SQIVND (reference sequence). The CDR3 spells CASSGPAANGYGYTF. CDR3 coding DNA: TGTGCCAGTAGTGGACCAGCCGCGAACGGGTATGGCTACACCTTC. The full variable domain, in which reference TRBV19 and TRBJ1-2 provide the parts outside the CDR3, is DGGITQSPKYLFRKEGQNVTLSCEQNLNHDAMYWYRQDPGQGLRLIYYSQIVNDFQKGDIAEGYSVSREKKESFPLTVTSAQKNPTAFYLCASSGPAANGYGYTFGSGTRLTVV.

The genes are TRBV28 and TRBJ1-2; D perhaps matches TRBD1 (5 bases). CDR1 is MDHEN, CDR2 SYDVKM, per germline. The CDR3 covers 12 residues. The V end lost 4 bases, the J end lost 5 bases, and 8 bases lay between the germline ends. Here the CDR3 reads CASSYRGYGYTF. CDR3 bases: TGTGCCAGCAGTTATCGGGGGTATGGCTACACCTTC.

The genes are TRBV5-1 and TRBJ2-1; D uncertain. The CDR3 covers 15 residues. Germline V CDR1 and CDR2: SGHRS, YFSETQ. Trimming removed 0 bases at V and 6 bases at J, with 13 bases between. CDR3 protein: CASSLAGLVSNEQFF. The CDR3 nucleotides are TGCGCCAGCAGCTTGGCTGGGCTAGTGAGCAATGAGCAGTTCTTC.

The J gene is TRBJ1-2, the V gene TRBV5-1; 8 nucleotides match TRBD1. The CDR3 sequence is 16 residues long. In germline, CDR1 is SGHRS, CDR2 YFSETQ. Trimming removed 0 bases from V and 4 bases from J; junction bases left unmatched: 8. CDR3 protein: CASSLESGGRIYGYTF. The CDR3 region has the DNA TGCGCCAGCAGCTTGGAATCAGGGGGCAGAATCTATGGCTACACCTTC.

V usage is TRBV20-1 and J usage is TRBJ2-3, with D hard to call. The V end was cut by 3 bases, the J end by 5 bases, with 6 bases between. Germline CDR1 and CDR2: DFQATT and SNEGSKA (reference sequence). The CDR3 totals 11 residues. CDR3 sequence: CSASGEDTQYF. CDR3 sequence (DNA): TGCAGTGCTAGCGGAGAAGATACGCAGTATTTT.

The rearrangement links TRBV9 to TRBJ2-1; D ambiguous. The CDR3 is 13 amino acids. Trimming removed 2 bases from V and 12 bases from J, with 15 bases in between. Germline V gives CDR1 SGDLS, CDR2 YYNGEE. CDR3 protein: CASSVDGPSLQFF. In DNA form, the CDR3 reads TGTGCCAGCAGCGTGGACGGACCAAGCCTGCAGTTCTTC.

The CDR3 DNA reads TGCGCCAGCGGGGCTGGGACAGCGGACACCGGGGAGCTGTTTTTT. It translates to CASGAGTADTGELFF. The J gene is TRBJ2-2, the V gene TRBV5-1; 7 bases map to TRBD1. The germline V gene encodes CDR1 SGHRS and CDR2 YFSETQ. This CDR3 has 15 amino acids. The ends lost 7 bases at V and 3 bases at J; junction bases unmatched: 9.

V usage is TRBV14 and J usage is TRBJ2-7; maybe TRBD1 (6 bases). The CDR3 is 16 amino acids. Trimming cost V 5 bases and J 3 bases, with 20 bases left between them. Germline CDR1 SGHDN, CDR2 FVKESK. CDR3 sequence (DNA): TGTGCCAGCAGCTCTGTGATTGGGGGCAAAGACTACGAGCAGTACTTC. As protein: CASSSVIGGKDYEQYF.

CDR3 nucleotides: TGCAGCGTTGGGGAGGTAGGGGGAGCAGATACGCAGTATTTT. Protein: CSVGEVGGADTQYF. This rearrangement joins TRBV29-1 to TRBJ2-3; D may correspond to TRBD1 or TRBD2 (6 bases each). V dropped 4 bases and J dropped 4 bases, with 15 bases sitting between them. Germline V CDR1 and CDR2: SQVTM, ANQGSEA. The CDR3 totals 14 residues.

The genes are TRBV3-1 (or the pseudogene TRBV3-2) and TRBJ1-1; D gene uncertain. V lost 1 base and J lost 2, with 8 bases in between. CDR3 length: 14 residues. Germline CDR1 and CDR2: LGHDT and YNNKEL (reference sequence). The DNA of the CDR3 is TGTGCCAGCAGCCAAGGAACACCCAACACTGAAGCTTTCTTT. Translating it yields CASSQGTPNTEAFF.

The chain uses TRBV12-3 or TRBV12-4 and TRBJ2-3, with unresolved D. The CDR3 loop spans 12 amino acids. Trimming took off 5 bases at V and 6 bases at J, with 9 bases between the two ends. The CDR3 DNA sequence: TGTGCCAGCAGTCCGACCCCCGATACGCAGTATTTT. Amino acid sequence: CASSPTPDTQYF.

The chain links TRBV12-5 to TRBJ2-1; no clear D. This CDR3 has 15 residues. CDR1 is LGHNT and CDR2 is FRNRAP in the germline V gene. Between the trimmed V and J ends, which lost 0 bases and 6 bases, there was a span of 12 bases. The CDR3 reads CASGLVLSSANEQFF. The CDR3 region has the DNA TGTGCTAGTGGTTTGGTACTGTCTAGTGCCAATGAGCAGTTCTTC. Full variable domain (outside the CDR3, taken from reference TRBV12-5 and TRBJ2-1): DARVTQTPRHKVTEMGQEVTMRCQPILGHNTVFWYRQTMMQGLELLAYFRNRAPLDDSGMPKDRFSAEMPDATLATLKIQPSEPRDSAVYFCASGLVLSSANEQFFGPGTRLTVL.